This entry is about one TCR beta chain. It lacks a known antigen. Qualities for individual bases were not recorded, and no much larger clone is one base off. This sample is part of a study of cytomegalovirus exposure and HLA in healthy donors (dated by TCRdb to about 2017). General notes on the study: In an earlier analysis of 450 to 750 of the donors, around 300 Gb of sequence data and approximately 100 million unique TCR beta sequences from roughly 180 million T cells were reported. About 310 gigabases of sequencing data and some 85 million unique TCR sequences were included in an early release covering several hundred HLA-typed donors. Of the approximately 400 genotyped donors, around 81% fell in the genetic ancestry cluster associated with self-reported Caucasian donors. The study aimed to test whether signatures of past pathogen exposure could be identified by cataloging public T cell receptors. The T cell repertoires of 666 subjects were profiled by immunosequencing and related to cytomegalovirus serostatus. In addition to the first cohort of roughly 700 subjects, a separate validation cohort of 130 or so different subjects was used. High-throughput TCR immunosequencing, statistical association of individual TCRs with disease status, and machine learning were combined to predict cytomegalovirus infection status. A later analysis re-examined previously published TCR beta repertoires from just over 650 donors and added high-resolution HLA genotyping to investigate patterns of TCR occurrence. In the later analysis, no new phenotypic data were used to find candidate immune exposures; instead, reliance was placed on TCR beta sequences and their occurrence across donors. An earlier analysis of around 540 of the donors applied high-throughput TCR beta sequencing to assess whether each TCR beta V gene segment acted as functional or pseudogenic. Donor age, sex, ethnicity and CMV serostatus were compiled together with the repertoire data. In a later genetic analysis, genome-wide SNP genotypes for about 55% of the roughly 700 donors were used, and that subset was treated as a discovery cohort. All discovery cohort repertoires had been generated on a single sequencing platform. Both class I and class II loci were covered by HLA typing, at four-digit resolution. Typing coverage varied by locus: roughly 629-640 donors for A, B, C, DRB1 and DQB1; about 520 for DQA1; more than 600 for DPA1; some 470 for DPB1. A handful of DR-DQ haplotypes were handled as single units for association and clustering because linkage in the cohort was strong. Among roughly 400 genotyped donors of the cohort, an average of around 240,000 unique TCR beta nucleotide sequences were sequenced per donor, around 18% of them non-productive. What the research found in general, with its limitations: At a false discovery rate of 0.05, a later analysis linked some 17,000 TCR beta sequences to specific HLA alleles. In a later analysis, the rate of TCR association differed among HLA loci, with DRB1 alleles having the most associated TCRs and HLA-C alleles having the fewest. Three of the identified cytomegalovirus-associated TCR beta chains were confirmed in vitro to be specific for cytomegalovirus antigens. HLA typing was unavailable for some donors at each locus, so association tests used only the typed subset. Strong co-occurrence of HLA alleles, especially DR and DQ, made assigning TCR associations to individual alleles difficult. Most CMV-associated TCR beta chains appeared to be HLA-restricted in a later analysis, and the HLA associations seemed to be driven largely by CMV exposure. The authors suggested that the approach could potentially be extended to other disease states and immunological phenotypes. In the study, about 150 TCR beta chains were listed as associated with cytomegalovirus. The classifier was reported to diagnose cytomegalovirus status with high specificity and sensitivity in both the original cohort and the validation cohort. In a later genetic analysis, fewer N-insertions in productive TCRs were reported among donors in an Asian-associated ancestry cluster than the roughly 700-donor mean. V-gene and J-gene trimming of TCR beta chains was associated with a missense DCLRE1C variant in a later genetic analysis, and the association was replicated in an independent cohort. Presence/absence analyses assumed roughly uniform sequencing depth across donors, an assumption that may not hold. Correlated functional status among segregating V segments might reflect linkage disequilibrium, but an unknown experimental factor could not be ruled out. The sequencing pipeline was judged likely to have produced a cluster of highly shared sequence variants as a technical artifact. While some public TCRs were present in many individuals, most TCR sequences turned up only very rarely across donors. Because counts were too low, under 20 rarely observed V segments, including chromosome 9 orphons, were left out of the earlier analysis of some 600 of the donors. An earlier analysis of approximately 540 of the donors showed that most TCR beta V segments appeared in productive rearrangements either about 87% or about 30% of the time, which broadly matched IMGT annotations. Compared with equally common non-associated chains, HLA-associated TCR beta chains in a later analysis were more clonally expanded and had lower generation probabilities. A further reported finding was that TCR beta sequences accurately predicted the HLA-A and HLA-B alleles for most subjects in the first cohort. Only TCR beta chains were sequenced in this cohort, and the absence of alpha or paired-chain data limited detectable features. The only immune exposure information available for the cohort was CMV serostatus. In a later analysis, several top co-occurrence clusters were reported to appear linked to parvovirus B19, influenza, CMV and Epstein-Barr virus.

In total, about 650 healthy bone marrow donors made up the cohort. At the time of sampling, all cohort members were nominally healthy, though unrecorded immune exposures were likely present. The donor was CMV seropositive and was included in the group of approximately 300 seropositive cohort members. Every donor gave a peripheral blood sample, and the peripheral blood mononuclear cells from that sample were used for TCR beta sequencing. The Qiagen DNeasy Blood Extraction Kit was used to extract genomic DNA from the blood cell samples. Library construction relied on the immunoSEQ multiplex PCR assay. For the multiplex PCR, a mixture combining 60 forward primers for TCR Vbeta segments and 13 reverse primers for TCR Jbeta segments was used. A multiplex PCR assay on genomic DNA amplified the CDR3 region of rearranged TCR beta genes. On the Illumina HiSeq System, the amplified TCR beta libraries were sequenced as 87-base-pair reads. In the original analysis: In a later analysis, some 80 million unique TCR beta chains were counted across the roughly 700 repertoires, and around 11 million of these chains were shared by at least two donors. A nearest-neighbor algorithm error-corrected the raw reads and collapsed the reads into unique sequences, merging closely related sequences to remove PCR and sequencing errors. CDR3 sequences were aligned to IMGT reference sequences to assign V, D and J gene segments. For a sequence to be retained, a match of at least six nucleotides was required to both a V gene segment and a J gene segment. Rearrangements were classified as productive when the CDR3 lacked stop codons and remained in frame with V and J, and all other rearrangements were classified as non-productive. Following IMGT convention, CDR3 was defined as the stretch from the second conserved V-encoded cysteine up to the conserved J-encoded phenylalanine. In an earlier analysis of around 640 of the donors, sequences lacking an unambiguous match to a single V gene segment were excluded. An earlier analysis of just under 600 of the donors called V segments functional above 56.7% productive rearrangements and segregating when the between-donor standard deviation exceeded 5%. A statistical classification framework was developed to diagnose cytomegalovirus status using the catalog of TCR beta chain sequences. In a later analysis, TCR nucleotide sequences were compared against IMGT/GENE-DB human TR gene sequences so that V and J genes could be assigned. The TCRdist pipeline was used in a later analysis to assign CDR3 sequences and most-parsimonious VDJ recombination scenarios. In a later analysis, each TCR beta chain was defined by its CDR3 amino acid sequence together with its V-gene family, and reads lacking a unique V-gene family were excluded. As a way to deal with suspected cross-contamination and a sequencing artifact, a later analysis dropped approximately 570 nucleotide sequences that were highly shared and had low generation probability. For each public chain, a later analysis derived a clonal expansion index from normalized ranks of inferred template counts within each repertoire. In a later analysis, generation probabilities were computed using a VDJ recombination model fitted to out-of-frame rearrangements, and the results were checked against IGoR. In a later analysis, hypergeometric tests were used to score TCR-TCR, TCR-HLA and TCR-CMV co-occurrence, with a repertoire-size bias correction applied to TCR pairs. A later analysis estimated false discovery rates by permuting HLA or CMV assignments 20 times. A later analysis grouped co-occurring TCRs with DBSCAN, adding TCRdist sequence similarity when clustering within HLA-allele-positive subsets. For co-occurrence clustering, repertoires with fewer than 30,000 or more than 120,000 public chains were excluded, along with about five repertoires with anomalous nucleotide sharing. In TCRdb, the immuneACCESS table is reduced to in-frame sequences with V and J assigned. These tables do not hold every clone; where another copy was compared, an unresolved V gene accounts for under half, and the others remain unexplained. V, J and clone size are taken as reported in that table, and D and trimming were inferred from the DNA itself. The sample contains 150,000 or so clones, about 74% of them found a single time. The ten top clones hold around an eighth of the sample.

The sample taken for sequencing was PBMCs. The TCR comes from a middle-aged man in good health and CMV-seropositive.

The CDR3 region has the sequence CASSGSEGNYEQYF. The sequenced DNA is TGTGCCAGCAGTGGGAGCGAGGGAAACTACGAGCAGTACTTC. The V and J genes are TRBV2 and TRBJ2-7, and possibly TRBD2, on 5 matching bases. V drops 4 bases and J drops 3 bases, leaving 13 bases in between. The cysteine opens and the phenylalanine closes a CDR3 of 14 amino acids. Only CDR3 DNA remains: 42 bases, in frame from the first base. The germline V gene encodes CDR1 SNHLY and CDR2 FYNNEI.